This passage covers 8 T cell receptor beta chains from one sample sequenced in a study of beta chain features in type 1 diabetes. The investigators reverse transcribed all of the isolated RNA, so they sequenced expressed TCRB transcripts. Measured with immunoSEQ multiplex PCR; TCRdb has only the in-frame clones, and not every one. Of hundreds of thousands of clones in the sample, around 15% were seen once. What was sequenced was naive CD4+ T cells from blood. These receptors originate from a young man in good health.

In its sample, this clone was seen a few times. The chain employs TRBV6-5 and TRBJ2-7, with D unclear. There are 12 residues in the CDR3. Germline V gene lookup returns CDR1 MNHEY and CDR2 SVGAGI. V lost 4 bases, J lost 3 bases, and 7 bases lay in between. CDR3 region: CASSSQVYEQYF. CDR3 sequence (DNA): TGTGCCAGCAGTTCCCAGGTCTACGAGCAGTACTTC.

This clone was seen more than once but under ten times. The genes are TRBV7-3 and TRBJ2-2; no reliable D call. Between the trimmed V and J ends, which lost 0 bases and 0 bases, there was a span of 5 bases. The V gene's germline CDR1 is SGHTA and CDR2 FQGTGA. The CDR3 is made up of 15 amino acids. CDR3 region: CASSLTGSNTGELFF. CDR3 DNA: TGTGCCAGCAGCTTAACCGGGTCGAACACCGGGGAGCTGTTTTTT. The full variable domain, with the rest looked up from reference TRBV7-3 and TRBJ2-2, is GAGVSQTPSNKVTEKGKYVELRCDPISGHTALYWYRQSLGQGPEFLIYFQGTGAADDSGLPNDRFFAVRPEGSVSTLKIQRTERGDSAVYLCASSLTGSNTGELFFGEGSRLTVL.

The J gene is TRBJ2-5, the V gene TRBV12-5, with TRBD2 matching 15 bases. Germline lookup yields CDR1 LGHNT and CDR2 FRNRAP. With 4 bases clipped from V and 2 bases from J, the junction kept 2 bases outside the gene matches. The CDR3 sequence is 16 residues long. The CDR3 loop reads CASGSGTSGGQETQYF. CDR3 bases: TGTGCTAGTGGTTCAGGGACTAGCGGGGGGCAAGAGACCCAGTACTTC.

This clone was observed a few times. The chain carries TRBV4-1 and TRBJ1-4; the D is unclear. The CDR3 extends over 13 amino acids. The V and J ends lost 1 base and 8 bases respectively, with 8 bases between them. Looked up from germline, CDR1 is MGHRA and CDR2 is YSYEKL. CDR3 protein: CASSQGPPEKLFF. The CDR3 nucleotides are TGCGCCAGCAGCCAAGGGCCCCCCGAAAAACTGTTTTTT.

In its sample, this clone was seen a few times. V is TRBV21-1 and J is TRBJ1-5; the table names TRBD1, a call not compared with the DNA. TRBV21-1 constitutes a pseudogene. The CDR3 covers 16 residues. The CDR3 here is CASSKEGRGRGQPQHF. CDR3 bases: TGTGCCAGCAGCAAAGAGGGAAGGGGGAGAGGTCAGCCCCAGCATTTT.

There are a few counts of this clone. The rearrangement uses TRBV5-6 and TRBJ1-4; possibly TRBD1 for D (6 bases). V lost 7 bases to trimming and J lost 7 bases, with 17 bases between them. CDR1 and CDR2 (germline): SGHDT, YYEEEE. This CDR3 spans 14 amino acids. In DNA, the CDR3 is TGTGCCAGCCAACCTCAGGGGCTAGGTGAAAAACTGTTTTTT. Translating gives CASQPQGLGEKLFF.

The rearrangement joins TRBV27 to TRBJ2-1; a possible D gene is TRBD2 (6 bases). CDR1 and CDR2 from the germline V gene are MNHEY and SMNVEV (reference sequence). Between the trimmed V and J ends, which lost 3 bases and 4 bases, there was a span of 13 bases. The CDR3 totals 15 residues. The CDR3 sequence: CASSLEGPSYNEQFF. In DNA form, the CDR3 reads TGTGCCAGCAGTTTGGAGGGGCCATCTTACAATGAGCAGTTCTTC.

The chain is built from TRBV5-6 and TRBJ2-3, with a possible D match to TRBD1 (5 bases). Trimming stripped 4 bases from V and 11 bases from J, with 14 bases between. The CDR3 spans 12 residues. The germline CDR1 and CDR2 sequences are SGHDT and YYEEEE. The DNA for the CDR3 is TGTGCCAGCAGCCCCGACAGCTTTGAGCAGTATTTT. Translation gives CASSPDSFEQYF.